The present entry profiles one T cell receptor beta chain with its context. The data originate from a study of blood T cell repertoires in COVID-19. Clones were read by immunoSEQ multiplex PCR, and TCRdb kept only the in-frame ones, dropping some. This sample has about 200,000 clones; 88% occur once, and the top ten carry roughly 6%. The CDR3 sequence is 15 residues long. With V trimmed by 4 bases and J by 0 bases, 7 bases remained unmatched. From germline, CDR1 is SGHNT and CDR2 YYREEE (reference sequence). Sequenced: peripheral blood. The sequence was collected from a man aged 40-49 years with active or convalescent COVID-19. J is TRBJ2-7 and V is TRBV5-4; the match to TRBD1 covers 7 bases. CDR3 bases: TGTGCCAGCAGCCCGGGACAGCATATCTCCTACGAGCAGTACTTC. The encoded protein is CASSPGQHISYEQYF.